These 6 T cell receptor beta chains were sequenced from one sample in a study of blood T cell repertoires in COVID-19. TCRdb keeps only in-frame clones here, not all; method: immunoSEQ multiplex PCR. The sample lists about 60,000 clones, approximately 79% occurring once. The specimen was peripheral blood. These receptors were obtained from a woman between 65 and 79 years old with acute or convalescent COVID-19.

The rearrangement joins TRBV7-2 to TRBJ1-1, with D uncertain. CDR3 length: 14 residues. Between the trimmed V and J ends, which lost 5 bases and 8 bases, there was a span of 18 bases. Germline V gene sequence: CDR1 SGHTA, CDR2 FQGNSA. For the CDR3, the DNA is TGTGCCAGCAGCAAGGAGGTATCGACCACAGAAGCTTTCTTT. This encodes CASSKEVSTTEAFF.

The genes are TRBV27 and TRBJ1-1; D perhaps matches TRBD1 (6 bases). The germline V and J ends were trimmed by 6 bases and 1 base, with 12 bases remaining between them. CDR3 size: 14 residues. Per the germline V gene, CDR1 is MNHEY and CDR2 is SMNVEV (reference sequence). The CDR3 here is CASRPGQKNTEAFF. The CDR3 DNA is TGTGCCAGCAGACCCGGACAGAAGAACACTGAAGCTTTCTTT.

The rearrangement links TRBV24-1 to TRBJ2-1; 8 bases match TRBD2. CDR1 is KGHDR and CDR2 is SFDVKD in the germline V gene. The CDR3 is 13 residues long. Losses at the gene ends were 4 bases for V and 10 bases for J; bases not matched to a gene: 5. The CDR3 coding sequence is TGTGCCACCAGTGACCCTAGACTAGCGGAGCAGTTCTTC. Amino acids: CATSDPRLAEQFF.

This chain connects TRBV6-5 to TRBJ2-2; D is possibly TRBD2 (5 bases). Per germline, CDR1 MNHEY and CDR2 SVGAGI. The CDR3 sequence is 15 residues long. V lost 10 bases and J lost 4, with 19 bases in between. The CDR3 bases are TGTGCCACCATGGGAGCTCGGAGTGGCACCGGGGAGCTGTTTTTT. Translated: CATMGARSGTGELFF.

The chain's CDR3 is CASSALGGTNTGELFF. The CDR3 bases are TGTGCCAGCAGCGCCCTGGGGGGGACGAACACCGGGGAGCTGTTTTTT. V and J are TRBV11-2 and TRBJ2-2; 7 nucleotides agree with TRBD2. This CDR3 is 16 amino acids long. Germline assignment: CDR1 SGHAT and CDR2 FQNNGV. The ends lost 5 bases at V and 0 bases at J; junction bases unmatched: 6.

The chain is built from TRBV11-3 and TRBJ2-2; D unresolved. Germline V lookup: CDR1 SGHNT, CDR2 YENEEA. The CDR3 contains 12 residues. V was shortened by 5 bases and J by 5 bases, with 6 bases between the two germline ends. The CDR3 region has the DNA TGTGCCAGCAGCCGAGGTACCGGGGAGCTGTTTTTT. This encodes CASSRGTGELFF.